This entry concerns a single T cell receptor beta chain. Its antigen has not been determined. Per-base quality was not reported, and no clone a single base away is much larger than it. This sample was taken from a study of breast tumors, draining lymph nodes, adjacent tissues (dated by TCRdb to 2016 to 2017). Broadly, across the study: Breast cancer patients provided tumor, adjacent nontumor tissue and axillary lymph nodes, and the study compared the TCR beta repertoires across these three sources. In human breast cancer, the study set out to assess how tumor, surrounding tissue and draining lymph node repertoires relate to one another and whether T cells might be exchanged between them. Overall results and qualifications from the work: Tumor and nontumor tissue repertoires were significantly more similar in luminal-like than in basal-like breast cancer. The data were considered consistent with most tumor T cells being derived from the lymph node and subsequently expanding within tumor tissue. Tumors showed preferential V and J gene usage, and their T-cell repertoire diversity fell below that of lymph nodes yet above that of nontumor tissue. The conclusion that tumor T cells originate in lymph nodes was framed as consistent with a hypothesis rather than directly demonstrated.

Sequencer: Illumina HiSeq 2000. TCR beta chain libraries were generated by multiplex PCR amplification. The amplified TCR beta chain products were analyzed by high-throughput sequencing. The public reads were quality trimmed at Q25 with fastp and then assembled into clones with MiXCR by TCRdb, keeping productive beta chains. Here each entry gathers all rows of one CDR3 protein and keeps the most common genes and DNA. This sample comprises more than 250,000 distinct CDR3 sequences, about 33% of them detected only once. The top ten hold more than 0.85% of the sample. The lymph node samples were taken from the axillary draining lymph nodes of breast cancer patients. After removal of 4 bases from V and 11 bases from J, the junction retains 10 bases not matched to a gene. The CDR3 runs 15 amino acids, cysteine and phenylalanine included. This entry keeps only the CDR3 DNA: 45 bases, framed from base 1. As encoded in the germline V gene, CDR1 is MNHNS while CDR2 is SASEGT.

The chain uses TRBV6-1 and TRBJ2-1; TRBD2 aligns with 11 central bases. The sequence was obtained from a female donor with breast cancer. Some clones in this sample may be carry-over from other donors' samples. Sequencing was carried out using axillary lymph node tissue. The DNA reads TGTGCCAGCAGTGCTCTAGCGGGAGGCCCCACCAAGCAGTTCTTC. Translated, this is CASSALAGGPTKQFF.